This T cell receptor beta chain was profiled in a study of T cell changes during pregnancy in multiple sclerosis. The data were produced by immunoSEQ multiplex PCR, yet TCRdb's version contains in-frame clones alone and is incomplete. The sample holds over 10,000 clones, 88% seen once. This CDR3 is built from 18 residues. J gave up 2 bases and V 0 bases, and 9 bases lay outside the gene matches. Germline CDR1 ENHRY, CDR2 SYGVKD. V usage is TRBV10-3 and J usage is TRBJ2-2, with 7 bases that match TRBD2. The clonotype comes from a female donor in good health, enrolled as a control in a pregnancy study. Sequencing used CD8+ T cells from peripheral blood mononuclear cells, obtained in the second trimester of pregnancy. The CDR3 DNA sequence: TGTGCCATCAGTGAGTCGAATCGTGGGAGGGCCAACACCGGGGAGCTGTTTTTT. As protein: CAISESNRGRANTGELFF.